The present T cell receptor beta chain was sequenced within a study of molecular identifiers for immune sequencing clone quantification. Naive CD8 libraries were made from about 20,000 to 1,000,000 sorted cells, and they used 10%, 30% or 50% RNA. The authors gated naive CD8 T cells as CD8+CD4-CCR7+CD45RA+ for sorting. General study points: The share of molecules held by clones above 20 RNA copies was over 98% in effector cells and under 1% in naive cells.

MiXCR was run by TCRdb on the PCR reads, yielding one entry per CDR3 protein. The sample has 400,000 to 600,000 distinct CDR3 sequences; 20% to 25% are singletons. To note about this clonotype: Its target is not known.

This CDR3 has 18 amino acids. Trimming cost V 4 bases and J 0 bases; bases outside gene matches: 7. The germline V gene encodes CDR1 MGHRA and CDR2 YSYEKL. This clonotype was sampled from a human donor in good health. Some libraries in this study had Jurkat cell RNA spiked in. V is TRBV4-1 and J is TRBJ2-3, with TRBD2 matching over 13 bases. The sequenced sample consisted of naive CD8+ T cells from blood, with Jurkat cell RNA spiked in. Subset here: FACS-sorted CD8+CD4-CCR7+CD45RA+ naive T cells. CDR3 sequence (DNA): TGCGCCAGCAGCCCTGGGACTAGCGGGGTGCCTAGCACAGATACGCAGTATTTT. Amino acids: CASSPGTSGVPSTDTQYF.